This passage covers 12 T cell receptor beta chains from one sample sequenced in a study of CD8+ T cells in alopecia areata. Sequencing templates came from extracted RNA that was reverse transcribed into cDNA. TCRdb keeps only in-frame clones here, not all; method: immunoSEQ multiplex PCR. The sample contains 65,000 to 90,000 clones, just over 50% of which appear only once. The sequenced material came from NKG2D-high CD8+ T cells sorted from blood. Source of these receptors: a human donor with alopecia areata.

This clone was seen more than once but under ten times. The gene calls are TRBV13 and TRBJ2-1, with D unresolved. The germline gives CDR1 PRHDT, CDR2 FYEKMQ (reference sequence). V was shortened by 1 base and J by 9 bases, with 13 bases between the two germline ends. CDR3 length: 14 residues. In DNA form, the CDR3 reads TGTGCCAGCAGCTTAGCTTCTCCCCATGGTGAGCAGTTCTTC. It codes for CASSLASPHGEQFF.

This clone was seen more than once but under ten times. CDR3 amino acids: CASSMDPGAGNQPQHF. CDR3 nucleotides: TGTGCCAGTAGTATGGACCCAGGGGCTGGCAATCAGCCCCAGCATTTT. This chain uses TRBV19 with TRBJ1-5, with TRBD1 as a possible D gene (6 bases). This CDR3 has 16 amino acids. The germline CDR1 and CDR2 sequences are LNHDA and SQIVND (reference sequence). The ends were cut back, 3 bases at V and 2 bases at J, with 14 bases in the middle.

V gene TRBV4-1 combines with J gene TRBJ1-2; 9 nucleotides align to TRBD1. Germline CDR1 is MGHRA and CDR2 is YSYEKL. The CDR3 sequence is 15 residues long. V gave up 2 bases and J gave up 2 bases; unmatched junction bases: 3. DNA for the CDR3: TGCGCCAGCAGCCAATCGGACAGGGGAAACTATGGCTACACCTTC. It encodes CASSQSDRGNYGYTF.

This clone appeared a few times. The chain joins TRBV29-1 to TRBJ2-7; D unresolved. Trimming stripped 3 bases from V and 2 bases from J, with 11 bases between. CDR1 and CDR2 (germline): SQVTM, ANQGSEA. The CDR3 consists of 13 residues. The DNA of the CDR3 is TGCAGCGTTGAGGGATCAAGCGCCTACGAGCAGTACTTC. Its translation: CSVEGSSAYEQYF.

This clone has a single count. The chain carries TRBV29-1 and TRBJ2-1; D perhaps matches TRBD2 (5 bases). Trimming took off 4 bases at V and 1 base at J, with 14 bases between the two ends. This CDR3 is built from 15 residues. CDR1 and CDR2 (germline): SQVTM, ANQGSEA. The CDR3 loop reads CSVVGGFTSYNEQFF. CDR3 DNA: TGCAGCGTTGTAGGCGGGTTCACTTCCTACAATGAGCAGTTCTTC.

The gene calls are TRBV2 and TRBJ2-3; 13 bases line up with TRBD2. J gave up 9 bases and V 7 bases, and 7 bases lay outside the gene matches. The germline gives CDR1 SNHLY, CDR2 FYNNEI. The CDR3 has 14 amino acids. In DNA form, the CDR3 reads TGTGCCAGCACTAGCGGACTAGCGGGAGAAACGCAGTATTTT. Residues: CASTSGLAGETQYF.

This clone has more than one count but fewer than ten. The gene calls are TRBV28 and TRBJ2-7; no reliable D call. Germline CDR1 is MDHEN and CDR2 is SYDVKM. The CDR3 runs to 14 residues. The V end was cut by 6 bases, the J end by 3 bases, with 15 bases between. As DNA, the CDR3 is TGTGCCAGCAGCCCCCGGGTCCCCTACTACGAGCAGTACTTC. Encoded protein: CASSPRVPYYEQYF.

This sequence joins TRBV5-1 and TRBJ2-7; 13 positions match TRBD2. Trimming cost V 3 bases and J 5 bases; bases outside gene matches: 8. This CDR3 spans 16 amino acids. The germline gives CDR1 SGHRS, CDR2 YFSETQ. CDR3 DNA: TGCGCCAGCAGCTGGGGACTAGCGGGGCCCGGGGACGAGCAGTACTTC. It encodes CASSWGLAGPGDEQYF.

The chain joins TRBV5-6 to TRBJ2-7, with D possibly matching TRBD1 (6 bases). CDR1 is SGHDT, CDR2 YYEEEE, per germline. Trimming pared 4 bases from V and 9 bases from J, leaving 14 bases between. The CDR3 is made up of 12 amino acids. CDR3 DNA sequence: TGTGCCAGCAGCCGGACAGCCATTGGGCAGTACTTC. It yields the protein CASSRTAIGQYF.

This clone showed up just once. The genes are TRBV30 and TRBJ2-3, with D unclear. Germline loops: CDR1 GTSNPN, CDR2 SVGIG (reference sequence). V lost 0 bases, J lost 2 bases, and 3 bases lay in between. The CDR3 extends over 12 amino acids. The CDR3 bases are TGTGCCTGGAGTGTATACACAGATACGCAGTATTTT. Protein sequence: CAWSVYTDTQYF.

The table lists this clone with a few counts. This chain joins TRBV7-9 and TRBJ2-7; 7 nucleotides align to TRBD1. Germline CDR1 reads SEHNR; CDR2 reads FQNEAQ (reference sequence). This CDR3 is built from 15 residues. With V trimmed by 5 bases and J by 2 bases, 9 bases remained unmatched. CDR3 residues: CASSPVQGLPYEQYF. The CDR3 DNA reads TGTGCCAGCAGCCCCGTACAGGGGTTGCCCTACGAGCAGTACTTC.

This clone came up once. The chain links TRBV11-2 to TRBJ2-1; no clear D gene. V lost 1 base to trimming and J lost 8 bases, with 6 bases between them. This CDR3 is 12 amino acids long. CDR1 is SGHAT and CDR2 is FQNNGV in the germline V gene. The CDR3 loop is CASSLGADEQFF. CDR3 bases: TGTGCCAGCAGCTTAGGAGCAGATGAGCAGTTCTTC.